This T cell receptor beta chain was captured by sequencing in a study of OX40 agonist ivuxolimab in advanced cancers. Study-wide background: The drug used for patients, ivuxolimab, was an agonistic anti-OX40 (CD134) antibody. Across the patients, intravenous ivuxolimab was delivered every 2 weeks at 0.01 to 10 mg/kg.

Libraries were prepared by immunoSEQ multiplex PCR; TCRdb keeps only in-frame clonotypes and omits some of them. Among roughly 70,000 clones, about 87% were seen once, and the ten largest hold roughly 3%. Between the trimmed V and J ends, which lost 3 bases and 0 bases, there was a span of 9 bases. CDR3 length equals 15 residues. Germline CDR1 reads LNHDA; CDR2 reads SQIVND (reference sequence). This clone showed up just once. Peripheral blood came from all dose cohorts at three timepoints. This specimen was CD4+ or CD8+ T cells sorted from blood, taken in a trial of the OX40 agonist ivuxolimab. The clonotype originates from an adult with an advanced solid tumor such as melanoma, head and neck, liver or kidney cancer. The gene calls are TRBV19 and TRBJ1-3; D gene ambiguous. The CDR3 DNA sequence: TGTGCCAGTAGTATCCAGAGAGACTCTGGAAACACCATATATTTT. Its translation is CASSIQRDSGNTIYF.